This is a list of T cell receptor beta chains from one sample in a study of naive and memory T cell subsets. TCRdb fed the UMI-ligation and nested PCR reads into MiXCR, producing one record per CDR3 protein. Altogether about 150,000 distinct CDR3 sequences are present, over 15% being singletons, with the ten largest covering about 0.13%. Input material: naive CD4+ T cells from blood. The source of these receptors is a human donor in good health. The CDR3 runs from the conserved cysteine through the conserved F or W. A D gene is named only where the DNA matches it firmly. Expanded clones get a size class; other rows say once, few or many, or leave the size out.

v_gene: TRBV30
abundance: -
j_gene: TRBJ2-1
len: 15
d_gene: -
CDR3aa: CAWSPGGHSYNEQFF
CDR3nt: TGTGCCTGGAGTCCCGGCGGCCACTCCTACAATGAGCAGTTCTTC

v_gene: TRBV4-1
abundance: -
j_gene: TRBJ2-3
len: 21
d_gene: -
CDR3aa: CASSQDRRRGRRREGRDTQYF
CDR3nt: TGCGCCAGCAGCCAAGATAGGCGCAGGGGGCGCAGGCGGGAGGGCCGAGATACGCAGTATTTT

v_gene: TRBV12-3/TRBV12-4
abundance: -
j_gene: TRBJ2-7
len: 15
d_gene: TRBD1
CDR3aa: CASSETGTGGREQYF
CDR3nt: TGTGCCAGCAGTGAGACCGGGACAGGGGGGAGGGAGCAGTACTTC

v_gene: TRBV20-1
abundance: once
j_gene: TRBJ1-3
len: 16
d_gene: TRBD1
CDR3aa: CSARDGETGPGNTIYF
CDR3nt: TGCAGTGCTAGAGATGGCGAGACAGGGCCTGGAAACACCATATATTTT

v_gene: TRBV7-9
abundance: -
j_gene: TRBJ1-5
len: 12
d_gene: -
CDR3aa: CASSPEGQPQHF
CDR3nt: TGTGCCAGCAGCCCCGAGGGTCAGCCCCAGCATTTT

v_gene: TRBV25-1
abundance: -
j_gene: TRBJ2-7
len: 15
d_gene: -
CDR3aa: CASSAPFGQPYEQYF
CDR3nt: TGTGCCAGCAGTGCCCCCTTCGGGCAGCCGTACGAGCAGTACTTC

v_gene: TRBV12-3/TRBV12-4
abundance: -
j_gene: TRBJ2-2
len: 15
d_gene: TRBD2
CDR3aa: CASSTSGKVTGELFF
CDR3nt: TGTGCCAGCAGTACTAGCGGGAAGGTCACCGGGGAGCTGTTTTTT

v_gene: TRBV5-1
abundance: -
j_gene: TRBJ2-7
len: 14
d_gene: TRBD1
CDR3aa: CASSKGQGVYEQYF
CDR3nt: TGCGCCAGCAGCAAGGGACAGGGGGTCTACGAGCAGTACTTC

v_gene: TRBV4-3
abundance: -
j_gene: TRBJ1-5
len: 13
d_gene: -
CDR3aa: CASSQDHRQPQHF
CDR3nt: TGCGCCAGCAGCCAAGATCATCGTCAGCCCCAGCATTTT

v_gene: TRBV30
abundance: many
j_gene: TRBJ1-5
len: 13
d_gene: -
CDR3aa: CAWSPGGNQPQHF
CDR3nt: TGTGCCTGGAGTCCAGGGGGCAATCAGCCCCAGCATTTT

v_gene: TRBV6-1
abundance: few
j_gene: TRBJ2-5
len: 15
d_gene: -
CDR3aa: CASSEFWAVQETQYF
CDR3nt: TGTGCCAGCAGTGAGTTTTGGGCGGTCCAAGAGACCCAGTACTTC

v_gene: TRBV6-2/TRBV6-3
abundance: few
j_gene: TRBJ2-1
len: 14
d_gene: -
CDR3aa: CASSTQGSGNEQFF
CDR3nt: TGTGCCAGCAGTACCCAGGGTAGCGGCAATGAGCAGTTCTTC

v_gene: TRBV11-3
abundance: few
j_gene: TRBJ2-1
len: 18
d_gene: TRBD2
CDR3aa: CASSLLSPGLAGGNEQFF
CDR3nt: TGTGCCAGCAGTTTACTGAGTCCGGGACTAGCGGGAGGGAATGAGCAGTTCTTC

v_gene: TRBV29-1
abundance: -
j_gene: TRBJ2-3
len: 12
d_gene: TRBD1
CDR3aa: CSVEETGDTQYF
CDR3nt: TGCAGCGTTGAAGAGACAGGGGATACGCAGTATTTT

v_gene: TRBV18
abundance: -
j_gene: TRBJ2-7
len: 13
d_gene: -
CDR3aa: CASSPPRPGEQYF
CDR3nt: TGTGCCAGCTCACCACCCCGACCGGGGGAGCAGTACTTC

v_gene: TRBV7-9
abundance: -
j_gene: TRBJ2-3
len: 16
d_gene: TRBD2
CDR3aa: CASSSAGLAPTDTQYF
CDR3nt: TGTGCCAGCAGCTCGGCGGGACTAGCGCCCACAGATACGCAGTATTTT

v_gene: TRBV10-3
abundance: -
j_gene: TRBJ2-3
len: 13
d_gene: TRBD2
CDR3aa: CAISEGLAGTQYF
CDR3nt: TGTGCCATCAGTGAAGGACTAGCGGGTACGCAGTATTTT

v_gene: TRBV7-2
abundance: few
j_gene: TRBJ2-7
len: 12
d_gene: -
CDR3aa: CASSLPAYEQYF
CDR3nt: TGTGCCAGCAGCCTGCCCGCCTACGAGCAGTACTTC

v_gene: TRBV11-2
abundance: -
j_gene: TRBJ2-7
len: 14
d_gene: TRBD1
CDR3aa: CASSSGQGPHEQYF
CDR3nt: TGTGCCAGCAGCTCCGGACAGGGGCCCCACGAGCAGTACTTC

v_gene: TRBV5-6
abundance: many
j_gene: TRBJ2-3
len: 15
d_gene: TRBD1
CDR3aa: CASSPTGQLTDTQYF
CDR3nt: TGTGCCAGCAGCCCGACGGGACAGTTGACAGATACGCAGTATTTT

v_gene: TRBV6-5
abundance: many
j_gene: TRBJ2-1
len: 17
d_gene: TRBD1
CDR3aa: CASSPVSTRDRWGEQFF
CDR3nt: TGTGCCAGCAGTCCGGTCTCGACCCGGGACAGGTGGGGTGAGCAGTTCTTC

v_gene: TRBV2
abundance: -
j_gene: TRBJ2-7
len: 13
d_gene: -
CDR3aa: CASNRVWSYEQYF
CDR3nt: TGTGCCAGCAACAGGGTGTGGTCCTACGAGCAGTACTTC

v_gene: TRBV4-1
abundance: -
j_gene: TRBJ2-4
len: 20
d_gene: TRBD1
CDR3aa: CASSQVAGGWGALAKNIQYF
CDR3nt: TGCGCCAGCAGCCAAGTCGCAGGGGGCTGGGGGGCTCTAGCCAAAAACATTCAGTACTTC

v_gene: TRBV11-2
abundance: -
j_gene: TRBJ2-6
len: 17
d_gene: TRBD1
CDR3aa: CASSLAPGGSGANVLTF
CDR3nt: TGTGCCAGCAGCTTAGCTCCAGGGGGCTCTGGGGCCAACGTCCTGACTTTC

v_gene: TRBV19
abundance: few
j_gene: TRBJ2-3
len: 14
d_gene: -
CDR3aa: CASRGRSSPDTQYF
CDR3nt: TGTGCCAGTAGGGGCAGAAGTAGCCCAGATACGCAGTATTTT

v_gene: TRBV6-6
abundance: few
j_gene: TRBJ2-4
len: 15
d_gene: TRBD1
CDR3aa: CASSPGTGGKNIQYF
CDR3nt: TGTGCCAGCAGTCCTGGGACAGGGGGCAAGAACATTCAGTACTTC

v_gene: TRBV6-1
abundance: many
j_gene: TRBJ1-4
len: 17
d_gene: -
CDR3aa: CASMNGGHGTTNEKLFF
CDR3nt: TGTGCCAGCATGAATGGAGGGCACGGGACAACTAATGAAAAACTGTTTTTT

v_gene: TRBV10-3
abundance: -
j_gene: TRBJ1-1
len: 16
d_gene: -
CDR3aa: CAISESRGKGETEAFF
CDR3nt: TGTGCCATCAGTGAGTCGAGGGGGAAGGGTGAAACTGAAGCTTTCTTT

v_gene: TRBV29-1
abundance: -
j_gene: TRBJ2-5
len: 12
d_gene: -
CDR3aa: CTFSGAQETQYF
CDR3nt: TGCACCTTTTCGGGGGCTCAAGAGACCCAGTACTTC

v_gene: TRBV20-1
abundance: few
j_gene: TRBJ2-7
len: 17
d_gene: TRBD2
CDR3aa: CSARDSAKREGRDEQYF
CDR3nt: TGCAGTGCTAGAGATAGCGCAAAGCGGGAGGGCCGGGACGAGCAGTACTTC

v_gene: TRBV20-1
abundance: few
j_gene: TRBJ2-7
len: 14
d_gene: -
CDR3aa: CSARRSSAQPEQYF
CDR3nt: TGCAGTGCTAGGAGGTCTAGCGCACAGCCCGAGCAGTACTTC

v_gene: TRBV29-1
abundance: -
j_gene: TRBJ2-7
len: 13
d_gene: -
CDR3aa: CSVTSGHSYEQYF
CDR3nt: TGCAGCGTAACATCGGGACACTCCTACGAGCAGTACTTC

v_gene: TRBV4-3
abundance: few
j_gene: TRBJ1-1
len: 17
d_gene: -
CDR3aa: CASSQEAIGQTNTEAFF
CDR3nt: TGCGCCAGCAGCCAAGAGGCCATCGGACAGACGAACACTGAAGCTTTCTTT

v_gene: TRBV20-1
abundance: many
j_gene: TRBJ2-7
len: 16
d_gene: TRBD2
CDR3aa: CSAKSGTSGRAFEQYF
CDR3nt: TGCAGTGCAAAATCCGGGACTAGCGGGAGGGCCTTTGAGCAGTACTTC

v_gene: TRBV9
abundance: -
j_gene: TRBJ2-2
len: 16
d_gene: TRBD1
CDR3aa: CASSLGQGQNTGELFF
CDR3nt: TGTGCCAGCAGTTTAGGACAGGGGCAAAACACCGGGGAGCTGTTTTTT

v_gene: TRBV7-2
abundance: few
j_gene: TRBJ2-6
len: 16
d_gene: TRBD1
CDR3aa: CASSLHRGAGANVLTF
CDR3nt: TGTGCCAGCAGCTTACACAGGGGAGCTGGGGCCAACGTCCTGACTTTC

v_gene: TRBV4-1
abundance: -
j_gene: TRBJ2-7
len: 14
d_gene: -
CDR3aa: CASSQTGTPYEQYF
CDR3nt: TGCGCCAGCAGCCAGACCGGGACACCTTACGAGCAGTACTTC

v_gene: TRBV29-1
abundance: -
j_gene: TRBJ2-5
len: 14
d_gene: -
CDR3aa: CSVEDRGSGETQYF
CDR3nt: TGCAGCGTTGAAGATCGGGGGTCGGGCGAGACCCAGTACTTC